The sample holds a few counts of the clone carrying this T cell receptor beta chain. Its antigen is unknown. Germline CDR1 reads SEHNR; CDR2 reads FQNEAQ (reference sequence). This CDR3 has 14 amino acids. With 1 base removed from V and 4 bases from J, the gap between germline ends came to 10 bases. Profiling of TCR beta VDJ combinations and CDR3 sequences used genomic DNA as template. Each CDR3 protein gets one entry after TCRdb re-called the reads with MiXCR. The data show under 350,000 distinct CDR3 sequences, about 50% seen once. Sequenced patients had shown CD8+CD57+ cell expansion by flow cytometry. There were no patients without severe acquired aplastic anemia. This sample is drawn from a study of CD8+CD57+ T cells in acquired aplastic anemia. Findings of the study overall: Roughly 28 was the count of CD8+ CDR3 sequences that patients shared with controls.

The V and J genes are TRBV7-9 and TRBJ1-2; D call uncertain. The TCR originated in a human donor with aplastic anemia. Sequencing was performed on sorted CD4+, CD8+, or CD8+CD57+ T cells (not recorded which) from PBMCs. CDR3 in DNA: TGTGCCAGCAGCTTAGACGGACCGAGCTATGGCTACACCTTC. Translated, it gives CASSLDGPSYGYTF.